This TCR beta chain is from a study of response to subunit inactivated influenza vaccine. The CDR3 consists of 16 residues. The germline V gene encodes CDR1 SSHAT and CDR2 FNYEAQ (reference sequence). TCRdb reprocessed the RT-PCR reads via MiXCR and lists one record per CDR3 protein. The sample consists of 500,000 to 550,000 distinct CDR3 sequences, 6.5% to 8% of them appearing once. On this clonotype itself: An end of the junction does not agree with germline; a read error may underlie this.

The source material was PBMCs from blood, sampled approximately 25 months after vaccination. The rearrangement joins TRBV7-7 to TRBJ2-2; D ambiguous. This sequence originates from a man in his fifties or sixties who received an inactivated influenza vaccine. For the CDR3, the DNA is TGTGCCGGCAGCTTAGACGGGCAGGTTGAGACCGGGGAGCTGTTTTTT. It translates to CAGSLDGQVETGELFF.